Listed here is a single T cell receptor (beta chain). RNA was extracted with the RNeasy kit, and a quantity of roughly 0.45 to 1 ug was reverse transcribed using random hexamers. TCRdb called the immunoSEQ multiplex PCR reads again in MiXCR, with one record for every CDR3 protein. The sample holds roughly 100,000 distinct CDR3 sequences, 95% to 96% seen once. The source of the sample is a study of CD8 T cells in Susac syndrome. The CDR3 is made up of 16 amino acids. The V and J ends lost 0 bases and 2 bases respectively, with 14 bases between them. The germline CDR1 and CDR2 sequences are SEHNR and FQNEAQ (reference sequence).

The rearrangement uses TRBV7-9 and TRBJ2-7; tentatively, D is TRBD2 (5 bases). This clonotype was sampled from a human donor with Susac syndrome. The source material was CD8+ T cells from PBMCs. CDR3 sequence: CASSLADVGSPYEQYF. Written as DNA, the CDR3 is TGTGCCAGCAGCTTAGCCGACGTTGGGAGTCCCTACGAGCAGTACTTC.